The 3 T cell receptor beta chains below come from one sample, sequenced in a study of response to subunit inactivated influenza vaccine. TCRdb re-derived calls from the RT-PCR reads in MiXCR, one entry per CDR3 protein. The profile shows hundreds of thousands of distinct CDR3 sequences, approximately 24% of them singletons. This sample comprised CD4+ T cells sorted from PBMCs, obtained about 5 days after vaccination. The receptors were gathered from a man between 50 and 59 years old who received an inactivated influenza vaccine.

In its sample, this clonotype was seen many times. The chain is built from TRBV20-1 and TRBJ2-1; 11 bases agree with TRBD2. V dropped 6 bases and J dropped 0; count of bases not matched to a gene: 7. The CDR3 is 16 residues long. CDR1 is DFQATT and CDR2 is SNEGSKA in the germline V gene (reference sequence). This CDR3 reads CSAGLAGLSSYNEQFF. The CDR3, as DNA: TGCAGTGCCGGACTAGCGGGTCTGAGCTCCTACAATGAGCAGTTCTTC.

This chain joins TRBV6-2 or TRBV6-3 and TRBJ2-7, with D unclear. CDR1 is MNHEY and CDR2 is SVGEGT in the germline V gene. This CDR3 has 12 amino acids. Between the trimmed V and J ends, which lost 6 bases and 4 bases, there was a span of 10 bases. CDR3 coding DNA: TGTGCCAGCAGATCTGTGGGATACGAGCAGTACTTC. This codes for CASRSVGYEQYF.

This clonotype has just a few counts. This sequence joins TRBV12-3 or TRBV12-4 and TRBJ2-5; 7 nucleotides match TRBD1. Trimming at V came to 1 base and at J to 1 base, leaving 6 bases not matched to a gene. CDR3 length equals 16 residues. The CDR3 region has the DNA TGTGCCAGCAGTTTAGGGACGACAGGGTTCCAAGAGACCCAGTACTTC. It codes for CASSLGTTGFQETQYF.